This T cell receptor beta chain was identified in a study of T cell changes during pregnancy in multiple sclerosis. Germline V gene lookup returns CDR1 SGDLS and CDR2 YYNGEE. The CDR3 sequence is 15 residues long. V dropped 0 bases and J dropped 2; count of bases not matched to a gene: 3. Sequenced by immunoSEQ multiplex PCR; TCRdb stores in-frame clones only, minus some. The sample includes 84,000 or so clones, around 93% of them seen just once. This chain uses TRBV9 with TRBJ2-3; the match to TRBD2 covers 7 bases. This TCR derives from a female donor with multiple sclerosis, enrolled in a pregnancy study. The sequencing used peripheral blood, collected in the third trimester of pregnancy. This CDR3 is CASSVGGLSTDTQYF. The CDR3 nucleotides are TGTGCCAGCAGCGTAGGGGGACTATCCACAGATACGCAGTATTTT. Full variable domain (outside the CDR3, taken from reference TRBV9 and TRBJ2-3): DSGVTQTPKHLITATGQRVTLRCSPRSGDLSVYWYQQSLDQGLQFLIQYYNGEERAKGNILERFSAQQFPDLHSELNLSSLELGDSALYFCASSVGGLSTDTQYFGPGTRLTVL.